Presented here are 22 T cell receptor beta chains from one specimen sequenced in a study of blood T cells in healthy people across ages (dated by TCRdb to the mid-2010s). Library creation used 5' RACE. Sequencer: Illumina HiSeq 2500. A second PCR of roughly 6 to 11 cycles was performed with a sample-barcoded 5' primer and a J-beta primer mix. TCRdb itself trimmed the public reads at Q25 with fastp, ran MiXCR and retained productive beta chains. Every CDR3 protein is listed once, alongside the most common genes and DNA of its rows. The sample profile shows approximately 900,000 distinct CDR3 sequences; 45% to 50% of them were found once. The top ten clones comprise roughly 13% of the sample. The sequenced sample consisted of blood. The receptors shown here come from a young man in good health.

This chain uses TRBV6-1 with TRBJ1-2, with D uncertain. The V end was cut by 4 bases, the J end by 4 bases, with 25 bases between. The CDR3 sequence is 18 residues long. Germline V gene sequence: CDR1 MNHNS, CDR2 SASEGT. For the CDR3, the DNA is TGTGCCAGCAGTGGAGTTTTCGGACGGCGGCTAAGTTTCTATGGCTACACCTTC. Protein sequence: CASSGVFGRRLSFYGYTF.

The V call is TRBV12-3 or TRBV12-4, the J call TRBJ2-7; 9 bases map to TRBD2. This CDR3 contains 15 residues. The junction had 8 bases not matched to a gene; V was cut back by 6 bases and J by 2 bases. The CDR3 coding sequence is TGTGCCAGCAGGGGTAGCGGGGGCGCCCCCTACGAGCAGTACTTC. This gives the protein CASRGSGGAPYEQYF.

The rearrangement links TRBV5-6 to TRBJ2-7; TRBD1 might be the D (6 bases). This CDR3 has 14 residues. The germline CDR1 and CDR2 sequences are SGHDT and YYEEEE. V lost 1 base and J lost 3, with 11 bases in between. CDR3 residues: CASSLLAGDYEQYF. CDR3 nucleotide sequence: TGTGCCAGCAGCTTGCTGGCAGGGGACTACGAGCAGTACTTC.

This chain connects TRBV10-3 to TRBJ1-5, with a tentative D call TRBD1 (5 bases). The germline gives CDR1 ENHRY, CDR2 SYGVKD. The V end lost 4 bases, the J end lost 6 bases, and 10 bases lay between the germline ends. The CDR3 sequence is 13 residues long. The CDR3 sequence is CAISVEGSQPQHF. The CDR3 DNA sequence: TGTGCCATCAGTGTCGAGGGGAGTCAGCCCCAGCATTTT.

As DNA, the CDR3 is TGTGCCAGCAGTTTTCTTGGGGGGCACACAGATACGCAGTATTTT. This translates into CASSFLGGHTDTQYF. V gene TRBV12-3 or TRBV12-4 combines with J gene TRBJ2-3, with D possibly called TRBD1 or TRBD2 (6 bases each). CDR3 size: 15 residues. Between the trimmed V and J ends, which lost 3 bases and 2 bases, there was a span of 12 bases.

This chain joins TRBV7-2 and TRBJ2-1, with a possible D match to TRBD2 (6 bases). The CDR3 totals 17 residues. Germline-derived CDR1 and CDR2 are SGHTA and FQGNSA. V gave up 5 bases and J gave up 5 bases, with 22 bases separating them. CDR3 sequence: CASSPRGGGTLNNEQFF. Written as DNA, the CDR3 is TGTGCCAGCAGCCCCCGCGGTGGCGGGACCCTAAACAATGAGCAGTTCTTC. The whole variable domain, filled in from reference TRBV7-2 and TRBJ2-1, reads GAGVSQSPSNKVTEKGKDVELRCDPISGHTALYWYRQSLGQGLEFLIYFQGNSAPDKSGLPSDRFSAERTGGSVSTLTIQRTQQEDSAVYLCASSPRGGGTLNNEQFFGPGTRLTVL.

This clonotype was counted many times. V and J are TRBV7-2 and TRBJ1-5; D not certain. Trimming stripped 2 bases from V and 4 bases from J, with 9 bases between. Germline CDR1 SGHTA, CDR2 FQGNSA. This CDR3 contains 14 residues. The CDR3 sequence is CASSLIWGNQPQHF. CDR3 in DNA: TGTGCCAGCAGCTTAATATGGGGAAATCAGCCCCAGCATTTT.

The table lists this clonotype with a count of one. The chain has TRBV6-5 and TRBJ1-2; no definite D call. The CDR3 loop spans 12 amino acids. CDR1 is MNHEY and CDR2 is SVGAGI in the germline V gene. Trimming stripped 7 bases from V and 5 bases from J, with 11 bases between. CDR3: CASTNGQYGYTF. The CDR3 region has the DNA TGTGCCAGCACCAACGGGCAGTATGGCTACACCTTC.

The chain combines TRBV3-1 with TRBJ2-7, with 10 bases fitting TRBD1. Germline loops: CDR1 LGHDT, CDR2 YNNKEL (reference sequence). After removal of 4 bases from V and 4 bases from J, the junction contained 13 bases not matched to a gene. This CDR3 has 17 residues. The CDR3 DNA sequence: TGTGCCAGCAGCCCCAACTTTGCGGGACAGGGGATTTACGAGCAGTACTTC. Encoded protein: CASSPNFAGQGIYEQYF.

The chain carries TRBV27 and TRBJ2-7, with D maybe TRBD2 (5 bases). The CDR3 has 14 residues. The germline V gene has CDR1 MNHEY and CDR2 SMNVEV (reference sequence). V was trimmed by 4 bases and J by 3 bases, leaving 13 bases between them. The CDR3 protein is CASSSLGADYEQYF. The CDR3, as DNA: TGTGCCAGCAGTTCCCTCGGAGCGGACTACGAGCAGTACTTC.

This rearrangement joins TRBV28 to TRBJ1-1; 11 bases are a match to TRBD1. Germline CDR1 and CDR2: MDHEN and SYDVKM. The CDR3 runs to 15 residues. Unmatched junction bases numbered 6, after V lost 4 bases and J lost 5 bases. The CDR3 reads CASSWAGTGGTEAFF. The DNA for the CDR3 is TGTGCCAGCAGTTGGGCCGGGACAGGGGGTACTGAAGCTTTCTTT.

This clonotype was seen just once. The V gene is TRBV3-1, the J gene TRBJ2-5; D is possibly TRBD2 (7 bases). Trimming took 11 bases from V and 2 from J, leaving 15 bases between them. The CDR3 covers 13 residues. Germline V CDR1 and CDR2: LGHDT, YNNKEL (reference sequence). The CDR3 loop reads CAAGAWLQETQYF. CDR3 DNA: TGTGCCGCGGGGGCCTGGTTACAAGAGACCCAGTACTTC.

The chain joins TRBV27 to TRBJ2-3; 8 bases are a match to TRBD1. The germline gives CDR1 MNHEY, CDR2 SMNVEV (reference sequence). The CDR3 spans 15 residues. With 8 bases clipped from V and 0 bases from J, the junction kept 7 bases outside the gene matches. The CDR3 sequence: CASLLDRDSTDTQYF. CDR3 in DNA: TGTGCCAGCCTTTTGGACAGGGACAGCACAGATACGCAGTATTTT.

The chain has TRBV15 and TRBJ1-5, with 9 nucleotides matching TRBD1. J was trimmed by 11 bases and V by 3 bases; bases with no gene match: 14. This CDR3 contains 16 residues. Germline CDR1 LNHNV, CDR2 YYDKDF (reference sequence). CDR3 in DNA: TGTGCCACCAGCAGTCGCACCGGGACAGGGTTTTTGGCCCAGCATTTT. This gives the protein CATSSRTGTGFLAQHF.

At least ten counts were recorded for this clonotype. The chain is built from TRBV20-1 and TRBJ2-4, with D possibly TRBD2 on 6 matching bases. The CDR3 extends over 16 amino acids. Germline-derived CDR1 and CDR2 are DFQATT and SNEGSKA (reference sequence). Trimming shortened V by 4 bases and J by 0 bases, and 16 bases separated the two germline ends. The CDR3 DNA reads TGCAGTGCTATAGTGGGGCGGGGCTTAGCCAAAAACATTCAGTACTTC. This sequence encodes CSAIVGRGLAKNIQYF.

This clonotype came up once. Relative to the germline gene, one junction end is altered; a read error may explain this. The rearrangement uses TRBV20-1 and TRBJ2-1; 14 bases line up with TRBD2. CDR3 size: 14 residues. Germline values: CDR1 DFQATT, CDR2 SNEGSKA (reference sequence). CDR3 sequence reads: CSAMTSGRANERFF. As DNA, the CDR3 is TGCAGTGCAATGACTAGCGGGAGGGCCAATGAGCGGTTCTTC.

This clonotype was detected a few times. The chain employs TRBV12-3 or TRBV12-4 and TRBJ2-7; perhaps TRBD1 as D (6 bases). V lost 7 bases to trimming and J lost 4 bases, with 17 bases between them. The CDR3 is 14 residues long. CDR3 nucleotides: TGTGCCAGCATGGTTACCGGGACACTATACGAGCAGTACTTC. Amino acids: CASMVTGTLYEQYF.

This chain joins TRBV5-4 and TRBJ2-5; D might be TRBD1 or TRBD2, each matching 5 bases. Trimming stripped 4 bases from V and 2 bases from J, with 15 bases between. In germline, CDR1 is SGHNT, CDR2 YYREEE (reference sequence). The CDR3 has 15 amino acids. The CDR3 DNA reads TGTGCCAGCAGCCGTGGATCCTGGGGGCAAGAGACCCAGTACTTC. Its protein is CASSRGSWGQETQYF.

V usage is TRBV21-1 and J usage is TRBJ2-7. TRBV21-1 is noted as a pseudogene. This CDR3 spans 15 amino acids. In DNA form, the CDR3 reads TGTGCCAGCAGCAAAACTCCAGGGGGCTCCTACGAGCAGTACTTC. This gives the protein CASSKTPGGSYEQYF.

This chain connects TRBV4-1 to TRBJ2-3; maybe TRBD2 (6 bases). Per the germline V gene, CDR1 is MGHRA and CDR2 is YSYEKL. There are 16 residues in the CDR3. Between the trimmed V and J ends, which lost 0 bases and 3 bases, there was a span of 13 bases. The CDR3 is CASSQDPPSETDTQYF. CDR3 sequence (DNA): TGCGCCAGCAGCCAAGACCCTCCTAGCGAGACAGATACGCAGTATTTT.

This chain uses TRBV12-3 or TRBV12-4 with TRBJ2-5; the D gene is possibly TRBD2 (5 bases). The V gene lost 6 bases and the J gene lost 4 bases, with 18 bases spanning the gap. The CDR3 is 15 residues long. CDR3 in DNA: TGTGCCAGCAGCCTAGTGGACTCCGACCGAGAGACCCAGTACTTC. It specifies CASSLVDSDRETQYF.

Only a few counts were recorded for this clonotype. The V gene is TRBV9, the J gene TRBJ2-3; unclear D gene. This CDR3 spans 13 amino acids. Germline loops: CDR1 SGDLS, CDR2 YYNGEE. V shed 0 bases and J shed 4 bases, with 6 bases lying between them. DNA for the CDR3: TGTGCCAGCAGCGTAGAGCATCCAGATACGCAGTATTTT. As protein: CASSVEHPDTQYF. Full variable domain (outside the CDR3, taken from reference TRBV9 and TRBJ2-3): DSGVTQTPKHLITATGQRVTLRCSPRSGDLSVYWYQQSLDQGLQFLIQYYNGEERAKGNILERFSAQQFPDLHSELNLSSLELGDSALYFCASSVEHPDTQYFGPGTRLTVL.